The sequence of this TCR beta chain was determined in a study of T-cell reconstitution after alpha-beta-depleted transplantation in children. Study observations and caveats: Diversity and T-cell counts at one year after transplant derived mostly from new T cells. The study traced high day-60 TCRbeta diversity in some patients to surviving recipient T cells and thymic progenitors. There were reportedly several hundred expanded graft clones from which alpha-beta T cells came about two months after transplant.

Ten or more counts support this clonotype. Its antigen is undetermined. A TCRbeta library incorporating unique molecular identifiers was prepared. TCRdb reanalysed the PCR reads using MiXCR and keeps one entry per CDR3 protein. This table holds some 450,000 distinct CDR3 sequences, roughly two fifths found once. In germline, CDR1 is SNHLY, CDR2 FYNNEI. This CDR3 has 13 residues. Trimming took 4 bases from V and 5 from J, leaving 12 bases between them. The clonotype was recovered from a girl aged 2-15 years with aplastic anemia, due to receive a stem cell transplant. The chain is built from TRBV2 and TRBJ2-7; D is perhaps TRBD2 (6 bases). Source: PBMCs, taken before TCRalphabeta/CD19-depleted stem cell transplant. The CDR3 spells CASSAPGRDEQYF. The CDR3 nucleotides read TGTGCCAGCAGTGCTCCCGGGAGAGACGAGCAGTACTTC.